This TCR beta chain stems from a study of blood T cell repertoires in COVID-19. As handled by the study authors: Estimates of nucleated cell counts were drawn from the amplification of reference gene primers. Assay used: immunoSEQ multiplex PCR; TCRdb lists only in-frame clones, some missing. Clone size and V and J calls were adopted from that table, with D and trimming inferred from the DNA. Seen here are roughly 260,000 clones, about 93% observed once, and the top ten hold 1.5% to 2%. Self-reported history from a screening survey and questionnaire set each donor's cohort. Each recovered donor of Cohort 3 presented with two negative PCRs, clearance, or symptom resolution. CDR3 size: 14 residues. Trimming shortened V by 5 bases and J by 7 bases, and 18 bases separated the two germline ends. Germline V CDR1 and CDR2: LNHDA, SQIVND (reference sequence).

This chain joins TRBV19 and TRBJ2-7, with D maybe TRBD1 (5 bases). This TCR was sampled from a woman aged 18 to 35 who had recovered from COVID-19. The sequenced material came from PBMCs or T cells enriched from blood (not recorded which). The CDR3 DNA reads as TGTGCCAGTAGTTTTAAGCAGGGCGGCGTGGAGCAGTACTTC. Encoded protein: CASSFKQGGVEQYF.